This TCR beta chain was obtained from a study of CD4 and CD8 cells across lung adenocarcinoma regions. Samples came from patients with localized non-small cell lung adenocarcinoma. One entry per CDR3 protein results from TCRdb running MiXCR on the PCR reads. The sample lists approximately 12,000 distinct CDR3 sequences; about 56% were seen once. The CDR3 length is 16 residues. CDR1 is SGHNT, CDR2 YENEEA, per germline. V trimming: 5 bases; J trimming: 8 bases; junction bases outside the gene matches: 14. This clonotype was obtained from a female donor with lung adenocarcinoma. The CD4 and CD8 labels of this study may be unreliable. The chain links TRBV11-3 to TRBJ2-1, with TRBD2 identical over 8 bases. The specimen was CD8+ T cells from the margin of a lung tumor. The CDR3 loop is CASSRGVGGGFHEQFF. As DNA, the CDR3 is TGTGCCAGCAGCCGAGGAGTCGGGGGGGGCTTCCATGAGCAGTTCTTC.